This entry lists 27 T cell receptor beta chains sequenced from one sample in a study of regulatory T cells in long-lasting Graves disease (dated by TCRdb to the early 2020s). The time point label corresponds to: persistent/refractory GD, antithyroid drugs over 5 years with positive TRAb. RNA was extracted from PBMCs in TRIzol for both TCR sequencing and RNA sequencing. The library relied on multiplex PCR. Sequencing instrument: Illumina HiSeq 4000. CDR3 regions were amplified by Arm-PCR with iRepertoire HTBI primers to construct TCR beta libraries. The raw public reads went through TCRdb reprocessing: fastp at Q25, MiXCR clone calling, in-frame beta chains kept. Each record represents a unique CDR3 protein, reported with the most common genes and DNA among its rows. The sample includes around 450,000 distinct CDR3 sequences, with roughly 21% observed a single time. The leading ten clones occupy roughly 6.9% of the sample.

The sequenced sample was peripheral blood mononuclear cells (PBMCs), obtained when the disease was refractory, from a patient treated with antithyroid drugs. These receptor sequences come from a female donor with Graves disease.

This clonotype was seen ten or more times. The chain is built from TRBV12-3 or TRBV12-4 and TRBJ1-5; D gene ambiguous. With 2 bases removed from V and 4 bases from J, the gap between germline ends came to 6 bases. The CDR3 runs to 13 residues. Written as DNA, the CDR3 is TGTGCCAGCAGTTTAAGGGCTAATCAGCCCCAGCATTTT. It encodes CASSLRANQPQHF.

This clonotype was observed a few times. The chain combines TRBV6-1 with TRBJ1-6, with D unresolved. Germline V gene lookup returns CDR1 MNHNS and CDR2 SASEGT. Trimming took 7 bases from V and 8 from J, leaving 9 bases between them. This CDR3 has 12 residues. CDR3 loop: CASTAGYSPLHF. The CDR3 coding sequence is TGTGCCAGCACCGCGGGTTATTCACCCCTCCACTTT.

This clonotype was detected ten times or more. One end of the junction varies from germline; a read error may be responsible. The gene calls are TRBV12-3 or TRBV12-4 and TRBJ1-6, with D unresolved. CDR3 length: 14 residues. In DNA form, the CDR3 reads TGTGCCAGCAGCTTAGTCGGGTCCAATTCACCCCTCCACTTT. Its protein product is CASSLVGSNSPLHF.

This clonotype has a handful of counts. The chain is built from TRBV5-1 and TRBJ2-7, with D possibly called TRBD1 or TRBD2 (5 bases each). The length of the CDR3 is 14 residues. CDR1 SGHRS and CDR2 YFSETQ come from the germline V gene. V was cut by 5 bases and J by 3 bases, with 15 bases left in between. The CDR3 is CASRGERGDYEQYF. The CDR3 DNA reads TGCGCCAGCAGGGGAGAAAGGGGCGACTACGAGCAGTACTTC. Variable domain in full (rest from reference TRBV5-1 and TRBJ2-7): KAGVTQTPRYLIKTRGQQVTLSCSPISGHRSVSWYQQTPGQGLQFLFEYFSETQRNKGNFPGRFSGRQFSNSRSEMNVSTLELGDSALYLCASRGERGDYEQYFGPGTRLTVT.

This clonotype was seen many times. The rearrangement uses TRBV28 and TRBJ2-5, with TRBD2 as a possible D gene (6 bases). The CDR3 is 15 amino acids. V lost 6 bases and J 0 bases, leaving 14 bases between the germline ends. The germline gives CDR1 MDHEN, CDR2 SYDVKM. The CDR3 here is CASRTHRDYQETQYF. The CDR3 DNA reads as TGTGCCAGCAGGACCCACCGGGACTACCAAGAGACCCAGTACTTC.

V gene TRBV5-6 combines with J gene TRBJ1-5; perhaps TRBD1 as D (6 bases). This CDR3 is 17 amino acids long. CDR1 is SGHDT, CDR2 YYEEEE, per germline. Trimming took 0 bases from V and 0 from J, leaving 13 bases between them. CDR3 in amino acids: CASSLDGGGHSNQPQHF. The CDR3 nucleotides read TGTGCCAGCAGCTTGGACGGGGGCGGGCATAGCAATCAGCCCCAGCATTTT.

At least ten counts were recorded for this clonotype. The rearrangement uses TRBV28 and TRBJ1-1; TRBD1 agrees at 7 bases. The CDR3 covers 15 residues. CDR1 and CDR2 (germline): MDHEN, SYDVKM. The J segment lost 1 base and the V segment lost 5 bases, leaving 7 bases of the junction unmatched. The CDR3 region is CASSRQTGRNTEAFF. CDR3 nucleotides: TGTGCCAGCAGTCGACAGACAGGGAGGAACACTGAAGCTTTCTTT.

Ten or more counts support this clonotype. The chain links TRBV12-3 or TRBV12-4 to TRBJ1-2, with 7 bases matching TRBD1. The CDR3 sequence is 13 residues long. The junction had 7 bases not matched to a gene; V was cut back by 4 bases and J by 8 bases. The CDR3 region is CASSSGTAGGYTF. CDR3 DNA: TGTGCCAGCAGTTCCGGGACAGCTGGGGGCTACACCTTC.

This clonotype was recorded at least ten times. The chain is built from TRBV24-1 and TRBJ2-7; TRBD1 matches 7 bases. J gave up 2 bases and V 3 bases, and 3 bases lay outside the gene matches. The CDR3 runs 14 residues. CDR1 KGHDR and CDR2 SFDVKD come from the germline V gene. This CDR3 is CATSDTGQTYEQYF. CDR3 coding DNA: TGTGCCACCAGTGATACGGGACAGACCTACGAGCAGTACTTC.

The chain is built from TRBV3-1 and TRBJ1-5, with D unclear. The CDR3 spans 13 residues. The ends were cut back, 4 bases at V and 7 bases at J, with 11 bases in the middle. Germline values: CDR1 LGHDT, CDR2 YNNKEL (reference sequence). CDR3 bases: TGTGCCAGCAGCCCCTCCCGGGAACAGCCCCAGCATTTT. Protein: CASSPSREQPQHF.

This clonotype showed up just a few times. CDR3 in amino acids: CASTYGQPRYGYTF. CDR3 DNA sequence: TGTGCCAGCACATATGGACAGCCGCGCTATGGCTACACCTTC. The chain recombines TRBV6-2 or TRBV6-3 with TRBJ1-2; D might be TRBD1 (6 bases). Germline V gene data show CDR1 as MNHEY and CDR2 as SVGEGT. This CDR3 is built from 14 residues. With 7 bases removed from V and 4 bases from J, the gap between germline ends came to 16 bases.

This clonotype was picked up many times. Here the CDR3 reads CASRETTGFGSPLHF. As DNA, the CDR3 is TGTGCCAGCAGAGAGACCACAGGCTTTGGTTCACCCCTCCACTTT. The chain has TRBV2 and TRBJ1-6, with D perhaps TRBD1 (5 bases). CDR1 and CDR2 (germline): SNHLY, FYNNEI. V was trimmed by 6 bases and J by 9 bases, leaving 18 bases between them. The CDR3 contains 15 residues.

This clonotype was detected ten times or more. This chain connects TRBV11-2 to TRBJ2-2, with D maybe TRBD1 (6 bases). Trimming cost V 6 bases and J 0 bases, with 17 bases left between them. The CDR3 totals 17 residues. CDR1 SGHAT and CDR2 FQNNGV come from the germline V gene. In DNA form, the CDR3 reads TGTGCCAGCAGTCCCTTCGGGGACACATCGAACACCGGGGAGCTGTTTTTT. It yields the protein CASSPFGDTSNTGELFF.

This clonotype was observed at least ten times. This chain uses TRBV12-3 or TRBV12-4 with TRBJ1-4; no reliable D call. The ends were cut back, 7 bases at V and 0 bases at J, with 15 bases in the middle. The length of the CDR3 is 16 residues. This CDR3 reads CASTRTAGATNEKLFF. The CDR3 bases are TGTGCCAGCACCCGTACCGCGGGCGCAACTAATGAAAAACTGTTTTTT.

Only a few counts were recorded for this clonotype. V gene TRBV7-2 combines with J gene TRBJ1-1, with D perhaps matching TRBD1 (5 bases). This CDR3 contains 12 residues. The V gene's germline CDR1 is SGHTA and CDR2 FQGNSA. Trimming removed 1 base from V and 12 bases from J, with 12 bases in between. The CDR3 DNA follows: TGTGCCAGCAGCTTAGGAGCAGGGTGGTCTTTCTTT. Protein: CASSLGAGWSFF.

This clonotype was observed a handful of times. CDR3 sequence (DNA): TGTGCCAGCAGTGTAGGGTTAACTAACTATGGCTACACCTTC. Protein: CASSVGLTNYGYTF. The rearrangement links TRBV6-1 to TRBJ1-2; no definite D call. The CDR3 spans 14 residues. The germline V and J ends were trimmed by 4 bases and 0 bases, with 9 bases remaining between them. The germline V gene has CDR1 MNHNS and CDR2 SASEGT.

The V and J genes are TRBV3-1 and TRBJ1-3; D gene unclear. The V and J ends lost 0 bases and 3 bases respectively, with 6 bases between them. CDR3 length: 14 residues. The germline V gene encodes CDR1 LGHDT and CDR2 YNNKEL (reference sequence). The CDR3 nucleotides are TGTGCCAGCAGCCAAGATAACTTTGGAAACACCATATATTTT. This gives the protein CASSQDNFGNTIYF.

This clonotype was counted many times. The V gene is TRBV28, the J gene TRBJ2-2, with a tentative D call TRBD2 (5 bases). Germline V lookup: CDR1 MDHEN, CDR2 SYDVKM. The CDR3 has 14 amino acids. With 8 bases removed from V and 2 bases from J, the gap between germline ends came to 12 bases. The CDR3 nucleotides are TGTGCCAGCTGCCTCGGGGATAACACCGGGGAGCTGTTTTTT. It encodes CASCLGDNTGELFF.

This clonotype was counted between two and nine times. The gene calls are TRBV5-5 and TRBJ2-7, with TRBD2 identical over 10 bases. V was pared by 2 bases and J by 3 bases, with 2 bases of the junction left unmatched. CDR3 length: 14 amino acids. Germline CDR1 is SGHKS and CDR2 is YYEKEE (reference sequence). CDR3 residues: CASSFQRGGYEQYF. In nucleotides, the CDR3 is TGTGCCAGCAGCTTTCAGCGGGGGGGCTACGAGCAGTACTTC.

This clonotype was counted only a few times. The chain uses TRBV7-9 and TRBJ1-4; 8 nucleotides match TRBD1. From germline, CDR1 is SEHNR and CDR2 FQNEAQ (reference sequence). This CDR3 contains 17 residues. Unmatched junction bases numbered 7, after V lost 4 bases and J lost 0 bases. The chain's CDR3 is CASSSRQGSATNEKLFF. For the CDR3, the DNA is TGTGCCAGCAGCTCTCGACAGGGGAGTGCAACTAATGAAAAACTGTTTTTT.

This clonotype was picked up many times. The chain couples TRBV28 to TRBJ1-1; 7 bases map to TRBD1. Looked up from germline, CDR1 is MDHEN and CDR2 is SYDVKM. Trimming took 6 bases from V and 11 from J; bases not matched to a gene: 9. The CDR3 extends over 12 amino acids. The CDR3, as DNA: TGTGCCAGCAGCCCCACAGGGGAGATGGCTTTCTTT. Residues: CASSPTGEMAFF. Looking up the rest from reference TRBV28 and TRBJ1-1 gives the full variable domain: DVKVTQSSRYLVKRTGEKVFLECVQDMDHENMFWYRQDPGLGLRLIYFSYDVKMKEKGDIPEGYSVSREKKERFSLILESASTNQTSMYLCASSPTGEMAFFGQGTRLTVV.

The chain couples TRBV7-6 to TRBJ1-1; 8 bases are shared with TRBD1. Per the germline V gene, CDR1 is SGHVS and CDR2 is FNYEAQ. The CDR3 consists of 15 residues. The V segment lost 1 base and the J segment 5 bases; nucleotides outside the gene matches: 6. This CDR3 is CASSLGTGTGTEAFF. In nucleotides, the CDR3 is TGTGCCAGCAGCTTAGGGACAGGGACGGGTACTGAAGCTTTCTTT. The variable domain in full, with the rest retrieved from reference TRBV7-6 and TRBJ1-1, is GAGVSQSPRYKVTKRGQDVALRCDPISGHVSLYWYRQALGQGPEFLTYFNYEAQQDKSGLPNDRFSAERPEGSISTLTIQRTEQRDSAMYRCASSLGTGTGTEAFFGQGTRLTVV.

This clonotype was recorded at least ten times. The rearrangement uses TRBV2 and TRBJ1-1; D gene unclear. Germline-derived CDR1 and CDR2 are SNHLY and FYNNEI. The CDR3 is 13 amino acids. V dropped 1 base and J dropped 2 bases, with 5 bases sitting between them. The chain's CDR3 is CASSEESNTEAFF. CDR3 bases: TGTGCCAGCAGTGAAGAAAGCAACACTGAAGCTTTCTTT.

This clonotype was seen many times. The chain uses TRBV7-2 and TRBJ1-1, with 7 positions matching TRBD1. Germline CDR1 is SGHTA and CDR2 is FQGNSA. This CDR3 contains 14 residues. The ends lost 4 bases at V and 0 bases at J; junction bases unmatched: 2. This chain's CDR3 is CASSSDRVNTEAFF. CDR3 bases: TGTGCCAGCAGCTCAGACAGGGTGAACACTGAAGCTTTCTTT.

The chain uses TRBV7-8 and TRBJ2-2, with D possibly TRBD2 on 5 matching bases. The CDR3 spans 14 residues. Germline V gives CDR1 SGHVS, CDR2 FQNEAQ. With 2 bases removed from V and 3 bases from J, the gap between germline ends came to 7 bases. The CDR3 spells CASSLTRDTGELFF. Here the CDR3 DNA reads TGTGCCAGCAGCTTAACTAGGGACACCGGGGAGCTGTTTTTT.

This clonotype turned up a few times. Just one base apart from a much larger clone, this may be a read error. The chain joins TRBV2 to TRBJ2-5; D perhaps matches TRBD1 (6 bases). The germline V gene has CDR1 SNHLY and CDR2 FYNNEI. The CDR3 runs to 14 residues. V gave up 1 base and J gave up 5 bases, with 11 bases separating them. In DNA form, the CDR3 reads TGTGCCAGCAGTGAAGGGTGGGGGCTGGAGACCCAGTACTTC. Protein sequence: CASSEGWGLETQYF.

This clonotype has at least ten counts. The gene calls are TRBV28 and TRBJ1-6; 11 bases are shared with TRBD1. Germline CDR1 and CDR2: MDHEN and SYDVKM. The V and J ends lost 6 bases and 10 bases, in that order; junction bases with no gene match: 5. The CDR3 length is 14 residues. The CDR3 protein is CASRRTGGESPLHF. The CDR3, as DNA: TGTGCCAGCAGAAGGACAGGGGGCGAGTCACCCCTCCACTTT. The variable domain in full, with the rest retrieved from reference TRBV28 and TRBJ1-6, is DVKVTQSSRYLVKRTGEKVFLECVQDMDHENMFWYRQDPGLGLRLIYFSYDVKMKEKGDIPEGYSVSREKKERFSLILESASTNQTSMYLCASRRTGGESPLHFGNGTRLTVT.